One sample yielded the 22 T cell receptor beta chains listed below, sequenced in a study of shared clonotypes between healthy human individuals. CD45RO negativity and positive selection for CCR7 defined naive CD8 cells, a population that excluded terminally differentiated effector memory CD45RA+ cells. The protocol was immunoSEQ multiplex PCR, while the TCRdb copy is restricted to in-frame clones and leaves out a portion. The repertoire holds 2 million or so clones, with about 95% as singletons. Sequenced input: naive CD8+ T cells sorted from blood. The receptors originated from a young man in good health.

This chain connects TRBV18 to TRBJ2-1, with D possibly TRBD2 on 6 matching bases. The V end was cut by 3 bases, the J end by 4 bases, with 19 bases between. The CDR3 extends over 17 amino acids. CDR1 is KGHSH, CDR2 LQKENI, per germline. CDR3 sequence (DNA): TGTGCCAGCTCACCCCCCCCGGGGGAGGTTTTTTACAATGAGCAGTTCTTC. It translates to CASSPPPGEVFYNEQFF.

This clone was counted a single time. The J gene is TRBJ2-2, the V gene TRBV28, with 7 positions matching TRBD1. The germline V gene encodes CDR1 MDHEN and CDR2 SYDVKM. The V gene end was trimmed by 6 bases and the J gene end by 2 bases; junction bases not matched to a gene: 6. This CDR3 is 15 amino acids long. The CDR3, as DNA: TGTGCCAGCAGCCGTGACAGGGCTAACACCGGGGAGCTGTTTTTT. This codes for CASSRDRANTGELFF.

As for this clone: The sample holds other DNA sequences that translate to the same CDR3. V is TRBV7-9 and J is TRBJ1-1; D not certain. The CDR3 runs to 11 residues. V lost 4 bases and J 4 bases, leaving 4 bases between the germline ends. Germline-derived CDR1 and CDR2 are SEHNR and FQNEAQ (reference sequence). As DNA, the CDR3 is TGTGCCAGCAGCTGGGGCACTGAAGCTTTCTTT. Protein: CASSWGTEAFF.

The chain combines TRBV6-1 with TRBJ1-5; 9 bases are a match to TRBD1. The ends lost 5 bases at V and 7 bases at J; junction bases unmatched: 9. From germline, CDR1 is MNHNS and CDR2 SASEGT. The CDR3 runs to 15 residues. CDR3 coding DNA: TGTGCCAGCAGTCAAGTGGGGACAGGGATACAGCCCCAGCATTTT. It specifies CASSQVGTGIQPQHF.

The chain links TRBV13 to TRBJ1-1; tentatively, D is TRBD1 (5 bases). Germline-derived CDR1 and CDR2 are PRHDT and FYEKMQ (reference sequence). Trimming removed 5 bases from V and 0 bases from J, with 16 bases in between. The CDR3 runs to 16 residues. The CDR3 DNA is TGTGCCAGCAGCCCGGGGGACGGACCTATGAACACTGAAGCTTTCTTT. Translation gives CASSPGDGPMNTEAFF.

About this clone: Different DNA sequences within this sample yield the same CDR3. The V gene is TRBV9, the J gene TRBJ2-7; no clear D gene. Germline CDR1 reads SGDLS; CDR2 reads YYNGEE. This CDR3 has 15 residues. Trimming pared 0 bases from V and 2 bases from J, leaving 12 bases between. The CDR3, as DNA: TGTGCCAGCAGCGTAGGGGTCGCTACGACCTACGAGCAGTACTTC. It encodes CASSVGVATTYEQYF.

CDR3 bases: TGTGCCAGCATTAGCGGGAGGGCCAGCTCCTACAATGAGCAGTTCTTC. As protein: CASISGRASSYNEQFF. The chain combines TRBV2 with TRBJ2-1; the match to TRBD2 covers 11 bases. From germline, CDR1 is SNHLY and CDR2 FYNNEI. CDR3 length: 16 residues. Trimming at V came to 7 bases and at J to 0 bases, leaving 5 bases not matched to a gene.

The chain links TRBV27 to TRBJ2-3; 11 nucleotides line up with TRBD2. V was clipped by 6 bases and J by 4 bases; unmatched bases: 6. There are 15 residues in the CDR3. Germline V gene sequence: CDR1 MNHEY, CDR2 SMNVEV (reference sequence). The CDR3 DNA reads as TGTGCCAGCAGAGTACTAGCGGGAGTGCCAGATACGCAGTATTTT. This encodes CASRVLAGVPDTQYF.

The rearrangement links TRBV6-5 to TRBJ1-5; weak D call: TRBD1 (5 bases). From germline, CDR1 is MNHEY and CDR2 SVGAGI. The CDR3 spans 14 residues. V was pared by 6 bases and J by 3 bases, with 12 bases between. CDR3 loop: CASSLRGTNQPQHF. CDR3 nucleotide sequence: TGTGCCAGCAGCTTGCGGGGCACCAATCAGCCCCAGCATTTT.

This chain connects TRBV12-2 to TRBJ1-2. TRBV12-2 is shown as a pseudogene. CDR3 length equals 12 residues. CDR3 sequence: CASRLRPVGYTF. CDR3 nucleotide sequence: TGTGCAAGTCGCTTAAGACCGGTCGGCTACACCTTC.

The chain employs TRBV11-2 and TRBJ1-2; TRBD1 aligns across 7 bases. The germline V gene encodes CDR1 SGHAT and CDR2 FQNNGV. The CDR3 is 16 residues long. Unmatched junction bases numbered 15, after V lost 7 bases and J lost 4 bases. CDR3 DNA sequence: TGTGCCAGCACCCTAAACCGGGGGCAGGGGGGCTATGGCTACACCTTC. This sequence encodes CASTLNRGQGGYGYTF.

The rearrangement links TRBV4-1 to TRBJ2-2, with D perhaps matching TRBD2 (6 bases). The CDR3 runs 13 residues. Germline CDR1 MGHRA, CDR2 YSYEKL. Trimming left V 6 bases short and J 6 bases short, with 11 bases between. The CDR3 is CASRGGLPGELFF. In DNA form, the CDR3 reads TGCGCCAGCAGGGGAGGTTTACCCGGGGAGCTGTTTTTT.

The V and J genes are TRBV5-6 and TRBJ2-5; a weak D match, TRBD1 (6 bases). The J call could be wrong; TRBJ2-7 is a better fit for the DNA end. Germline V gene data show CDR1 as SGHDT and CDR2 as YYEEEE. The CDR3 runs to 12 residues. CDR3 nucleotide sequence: TGTGCCAGCAGCTCGGACAGCTACGAGCAGTACTTC. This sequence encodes CASSSDSYEQYF.

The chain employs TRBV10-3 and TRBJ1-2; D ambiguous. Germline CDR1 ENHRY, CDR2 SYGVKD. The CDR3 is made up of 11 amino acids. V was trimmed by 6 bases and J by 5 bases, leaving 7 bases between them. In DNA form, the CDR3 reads TGTGCCATCAGGACTGATTATGGCTACACCTTC. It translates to CAIRTDYGYTF.

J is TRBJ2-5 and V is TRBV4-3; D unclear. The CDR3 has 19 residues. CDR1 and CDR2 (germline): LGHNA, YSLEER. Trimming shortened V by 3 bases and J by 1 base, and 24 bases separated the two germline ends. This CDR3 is CASSHGTGLGGNLQETQYF. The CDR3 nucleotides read TGCGCCAGCAGCCACGGTACGGGTTTGGGCGGAAACCTCCAAGAGACCCAGTACTTC.

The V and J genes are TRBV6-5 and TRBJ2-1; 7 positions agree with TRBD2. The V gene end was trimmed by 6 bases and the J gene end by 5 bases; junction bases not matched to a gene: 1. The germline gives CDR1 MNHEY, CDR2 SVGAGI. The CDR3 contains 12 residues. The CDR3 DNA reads TGTGCCAGCAGCCTAGCGGACAATGAGCAGTTCTTC. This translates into CASSLADNEQFF.

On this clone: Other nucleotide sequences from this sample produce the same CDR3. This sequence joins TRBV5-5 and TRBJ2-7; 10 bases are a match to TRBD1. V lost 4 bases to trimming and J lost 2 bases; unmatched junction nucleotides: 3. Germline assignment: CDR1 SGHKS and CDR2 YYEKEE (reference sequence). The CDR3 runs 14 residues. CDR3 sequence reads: CASSAGQGAYEQYF. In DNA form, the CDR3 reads TGTGCCAGCAGCGCTGGACAGGGGGCCTACGAGCAGTACTTC.

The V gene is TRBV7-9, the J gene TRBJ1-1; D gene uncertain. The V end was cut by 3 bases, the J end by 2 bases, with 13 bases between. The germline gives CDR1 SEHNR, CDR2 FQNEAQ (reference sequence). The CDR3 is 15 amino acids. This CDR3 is CASSFFGSGNTEAFF. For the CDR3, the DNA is TGTGCCAGCAGCTTCTTCGGGAGTGGAAACACTGAAGCTTTCTTT.

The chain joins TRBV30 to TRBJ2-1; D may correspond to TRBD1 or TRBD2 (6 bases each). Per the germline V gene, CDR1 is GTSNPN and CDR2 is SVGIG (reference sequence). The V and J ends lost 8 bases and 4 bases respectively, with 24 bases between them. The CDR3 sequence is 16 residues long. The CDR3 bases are TGTGCCCGTGGCGTTGGGGTTGGGGGGCGGTACAATGAGCAGTTCTTC. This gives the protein CARGVGVGGRYNEQFF.

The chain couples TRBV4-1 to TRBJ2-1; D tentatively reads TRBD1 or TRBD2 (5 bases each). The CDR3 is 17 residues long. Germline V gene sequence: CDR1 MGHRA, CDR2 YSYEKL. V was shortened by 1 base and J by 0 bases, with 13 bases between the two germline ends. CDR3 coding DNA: TGCGCCAGCAGCCAAGTGGCCCCGGGGCACTCCTACAATGAGCAGTTCTTC. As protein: CASSQVAPGHSYNEQFF.

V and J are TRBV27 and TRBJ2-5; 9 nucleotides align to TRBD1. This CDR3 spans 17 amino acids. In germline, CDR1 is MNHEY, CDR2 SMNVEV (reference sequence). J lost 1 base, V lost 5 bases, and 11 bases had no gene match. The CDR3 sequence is CASSLGPGTGSQETQYF. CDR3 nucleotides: TGTGCCAGCAGTCTCGGGCCGGGGACAGGGAGCCAAGAGACCCAGTACTTC.

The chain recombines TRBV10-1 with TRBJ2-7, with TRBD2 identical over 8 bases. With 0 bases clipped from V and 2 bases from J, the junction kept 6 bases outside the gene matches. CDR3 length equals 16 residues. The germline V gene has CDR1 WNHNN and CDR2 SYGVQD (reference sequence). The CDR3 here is CASSESRVAGPYEQYF. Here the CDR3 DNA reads TGCGCCAGCAGTGAGTCAAGGGTAGCGGGACCCTACGAGCAGTACTTC.